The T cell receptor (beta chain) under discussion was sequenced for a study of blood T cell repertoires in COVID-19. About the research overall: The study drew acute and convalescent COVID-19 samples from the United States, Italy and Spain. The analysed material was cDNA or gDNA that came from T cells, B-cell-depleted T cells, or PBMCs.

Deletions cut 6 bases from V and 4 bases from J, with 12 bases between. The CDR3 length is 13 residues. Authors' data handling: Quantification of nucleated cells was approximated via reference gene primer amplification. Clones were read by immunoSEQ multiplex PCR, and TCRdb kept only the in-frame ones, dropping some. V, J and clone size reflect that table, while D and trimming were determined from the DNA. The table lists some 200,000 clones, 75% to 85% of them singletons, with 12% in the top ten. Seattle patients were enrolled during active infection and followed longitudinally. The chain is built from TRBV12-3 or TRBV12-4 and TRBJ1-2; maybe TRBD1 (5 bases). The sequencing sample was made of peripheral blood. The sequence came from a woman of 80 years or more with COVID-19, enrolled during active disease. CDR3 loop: CASSPTVIYGYTF. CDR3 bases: TGTGCCAGCAGCCCGACAGTAATCTATGGCTACACCTTC.